This T cell receptor (beta chain) came from a study of siplizumab effects on memory and regulatory T cells. Worth noting for this clone: As yet, its antigen is unknown.

The table came from immunoSEQ multiplex PCR; TCRdb's copy has only in-frame clones and leaves some out. The sample lists 90,000 to 110,000 clones, around 90% occurring once. Findings of the study overall: Naive T cells seemed more diverse than memory cells; they also seemed major alloresponse contributors.

The origin of this receptor is a human donor in good health. The sample comprised Tregs sorted from blood.

The DNA of the CDR3 is TGTGCCAGCAGCTCGGGACCCGGGGAGACCCAGTACTTC. This codes for CASSSGPGETQYF. V is TRBV7-3 and J is TRBJ2-5; the D gene could be TRBD1 or TRBD2 (5 bases each). The CDR3 extends over 13 amino acids. Germline V gene data show CDR1 as SGHTA and CDR2 as FQGTGA. V was shortened by 4 bases and J by 5 bases, with 11 bases between the two germline ends.